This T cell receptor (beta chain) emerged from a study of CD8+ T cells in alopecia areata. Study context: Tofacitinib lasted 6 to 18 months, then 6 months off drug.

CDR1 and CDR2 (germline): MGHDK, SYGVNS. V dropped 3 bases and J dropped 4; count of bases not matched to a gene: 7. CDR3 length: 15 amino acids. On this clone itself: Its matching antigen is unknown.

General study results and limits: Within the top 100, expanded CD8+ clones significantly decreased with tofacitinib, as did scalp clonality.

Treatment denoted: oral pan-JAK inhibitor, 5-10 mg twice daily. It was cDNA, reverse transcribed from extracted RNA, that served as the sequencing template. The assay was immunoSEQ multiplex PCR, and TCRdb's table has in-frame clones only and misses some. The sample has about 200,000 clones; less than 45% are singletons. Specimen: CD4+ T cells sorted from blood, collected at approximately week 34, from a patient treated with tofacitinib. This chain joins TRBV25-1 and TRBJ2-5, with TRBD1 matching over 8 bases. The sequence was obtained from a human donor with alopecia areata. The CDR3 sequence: CASSEQGAWLETQYF. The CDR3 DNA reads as TGTGCCAGCAGTGAGCAGGGGGCCTGGTTAGAGACCCAGTACTTC.